Presented here are 14 T cell receptor beta chains from one specimen sequenced in a study of graft-versus-host responses after intestinal transplantation. Here immunoSEQ multiplex PCR was the method, and the copy in TCRdb shows in-frame clones only, minus some. The table records some 18,000 clones, more than 80% of them present only once. The source material was PBMCs, sampled roughly 390 days after transplant. The receptors derive from a human patient who received an intestinal transplant, so some T cells may come from the graft donor.

V usage is TRBV28 and J usage is TRBJ1-5, with 9 bases aligning to TRBD1. This CDR3 spans 17 amino acids. V dropped 3 bases and J dropped 4; count of bases not matched to a gene: 10. The germline V gene encodes CDR1 MDHEN and CDR2 SYDVKM. The CDR3 DNA is TGTGCCAGCAGTTTTTGGGGGGGGACAGGGCGGAATCAGCCCCAGCATTTT. It yields the protein CASSFWGGTGRNQPQHF.

The chain has TRBV11-3 and TRBJ2-7; 9 nucleotides agree with TRBD1. Unmatched junction bases numbered 8, after V lost 0 bases and J lost 2 bases. The CDR3 length is 17 residues. CDR1 is SGHNT and CDR2 is YENEEA in the germline V gene. CDR3: CASSLEYRDRVTYEQYF. The DNA of the CDR3 is TGTGCCAGCAGCTTAGAGTACCGGGACAGGGTAACCTACGAGCAGTACTTC.

V is TRBV6-4 and J is TRBJ2-6; D is uncertain. The CDR3 is made up of 14 amino acids. Germline lookup yields CDR1 MRHNA and CDR2 SNTAGT. V was shortened by 6 bases and J by 0 bases, with 6 bases between the two germline ends. In DNA, the CDR3 is TGTGCCAGCAGCCACATCTCTGGGGCCAACGTCCTGACTTTC. It yields the protein CASSHISGANVLTF.

J is TRBJ2-7 and V is TRBV9; the match to TRBD1 covers 8 bases. Germline V lookup: CDR1 SGDLS, CDR2 YYNGEE. Trimming at V came to 2 bases and at J to 0 bases, leaving 4 bases not matched to a gene. CDR3 length equals 15 residues. In nucleotides, the CDR3 is TGTGCCAGCAGCGTCGGACAGGGACCCTCCTACGAGCAGTACTTC. This gives the protein CASSVGQGPSYEQYF.

The V call is TRBV6-1, the J call TRBJ2-1; no clear D gene. Germline assignment: CDR1 MNHNS and CDR2 SASEGT. V was pared by 1 base and J by 0 bases, with 10 bases between. The CDR3 is 16 amino acids. The CDR3 nucleotides read TGTGCCAGCAGTGAAGTTCGGGTATTCTCCTACAATGAGCAGTTCTTC. Amino acid sequence: CASSEVRVFSYNEQFF.

Remarks on this clone: Without the conserved terminal phenylalanine or tryptophan, this CDR3 likely stems from a read error. V usage is TRBV5-1 and J usage is TRBJ2-7, with D tentatively TRBD1 (5 bases). The V end lost 0 bases, the J end lost 5 bases, and 12 bases lay between the germline ends. Germline V lookup: CDR1 SGHRS, CDR2 YFSETQ. CDR3 length: 14 amino acids. DNA for the CDR3: TGCGCCAGCAGCTTGGGCCAGGGAATCGACGAGCAGTACCTC. It yields the protein CASSLGQGIDEQYL.

The rearrangement links TRBV6-5 to TRBJ1-6; D is perhaps TRBD1 (6 bases). In germline, CDR1 is MNHEY, CDR2 SVGAGI. Between the trimmed V and J ends, which lost 2 bases and 8 bases, there was a span of 13 bases. The CDR3 totals 15 residues. DNA of the CDR3: TGTGCCAGCAGTTACGGGGGGGACATATATTCACCCCTCCACTTT. This translates into CASSYGGDIYSPLHF.

The CDR3 protein is CASSQVADLSYEQYF. DNA of the CDR3: TGTGCCAGCAGTCAGGTAGCGGACCTCTCCTACGAGCAGTACTTC. The rearrangement joins TRBV6-5 to TRBJ2-7; weak D call: TRBD2 (6 bases). Germline CDR1 and CDR2: MNHEY and SVGAGI. The CDR3 contains 15 residues. Trimming shortened V by 5 bases and J by 0 bases, and 14 bases separated the two germline ends.

V and J are TRBV6-5 and TRBJ2-7; TRBD2 agrees at 7 bases. The length of the CDR3 is 14 residues. The V and J ends lost 2 bases and 2 bases, in that order; junction bases with no gene match: 3. The germline gives CDR1 MNHEY, CDR2 SVGAGI. CDR3 in amino acids: CASSYTSATYEQYF. In DNA form, the CDR3 reads TGTGCCAGCAGTTACACTAGCGCGACCTACGAGCAGTACTTC.

This clone was counted once. The V gene is TRBV29-1, the J gene TRBJ1-1; D unclear. The ends were cut back, 2 bases at V and 7 bases at J, with 14 bases in the middle. Germline CDR1 is SQVTM and CDR2 is ANQGSEA. This CDR3 is built from 13 residues. CDR3 bases: TGCAGCGTTGAAACCTGGGGAAACCATGAAGCTTTCTTT. This gives the protein CSVETWGNHEAFF.

The V and J genes are TRBV28 and TRBJ2-6; D perhaps matches TRBD1 (6 bases). This CDR3 has 16 amino acids. Trimming removed 3 bases from V and 2 bases from J, with 11 bases in between. Germline lookup yields CDR1 MDHEN and CDR2 SYDVKM. CDR3 coding DNA: TGTGCCAGCAGTTTGGAGACAGGTACTGGGGCCAACGTCCTGACTTTC. This translates into CASSLETGTGANVLTF.

This chain connects TRBV18 to TRBJ2-5; D ambiguous. Germline V gene data show CDR1 as KGHSH and CDR2 as LQKENI. Trimming pared 5 bases from V and 2 bases from J, leaving 3 bases between. The CDR3 is 11 residues long. CDR3 residues: CASSVQETQYF. CDR3 nucleotides: TGTGCCAGCTCAGTACAAGAGACCCAGTACTTC. Combining the CDR3 with reference TRBV18 and TRBJ2-5 gives the whole variable domain NAGVMQNPRHLVRRRGQEARLRCSPMKGHSHVYWYRQLPEEGLKFMVYLQKENIIDESGMPKERFSAEFPKEGPSILRIQQVVRGDSAAYFCASSVQETQYFGPGTRLLVL.

The J gene is TRBJ2-7, the V gene TRBV18; D tentatively reads TRBD1 or TRBD2 (5 bases each). There are 16 residues in the CDR3. The germline V gene has CDR1 KGHSH and CDR2 LQKENI. Trimming took 6 bases from V and 2 from J, leaving 20 bases between them. CDR3 coding DNA: TGTGCCAGCTCGTCTAGCTCCCGGGACCGACCCTACGAGCAGTACTTC. Translation: CASSSSSRDRPYEQYF.

The gene calls are TRBV7-3 and TRBJ2-4; D is possibly TRBD2 (5 bases). Germline CDR1 and CDR2: SGHTA and FQGTGA. Trimming took off 3 bases at V and 6 bases at J, with 9 bases between the two ends. The CDR3 totals 13 residues. This CDR3 reads CASSLEGRNIQYF. The CDR3, as DNA: TGTGCCAGCAGCTTGGAAGGGAGAAACATTCAGTACTTC.